The next 24 T cell receptor beta chains were all read from a single sample in a study of CD8 T cells in ankylosing spondylitis. One entry per CDR3 protein, called by TCRdb with MiXCR from the 5' RACE reads. The profile shows roughly 97,000 distinct CDR3 sequences, roughly 8.7% of them singletons. The sample taken for sequencing was blood, either unsorted or a sorted T cell fraction (not recorded which). The receptor set was obtained from a male donor with ankylosing spondylitis or in good health (not recorded which).

This clonotype was counted a few times. CDR3 sequence (DNA): TGTGCCAGCTCACCACTGCTAGCGGGGGGCGACAATGAGCAGTTCTTC. Amino acids: CASSPLLAGGDNEQFF. This chain connects TRBV18 to TRBJ2-1; TRBD2 aligns across 11 bases. V gave up 1 base and J gave up 5 bases; unmatched junction bases: 4. The CDR3 has 16 amino acids. Germline V gene lookup returns CDR1 KGHSH and CDR2 LQKENI. Complete variable domain (other parts from reference TRBV18 and TRBJ2-1): NAGVMQNPRHLVRRRGQEARLRCSPMKGHSHVYWYRQLPEEGLKFMVYLQKENIIDESGMPKERFSAEFPKEGPSILRIQQVVRGDSAAYFCASSPLLAGGDNEQFFGPGTRLTVL.

This clonotype was detected ten times or more. This chain joins TRBV7-2 and TRBJ1-6; D possibly corresponds to TRBD1 (5 bases). Trimming took off 1 base at V and 11 bases at J, with 12 bases between the two ends. Germline V CDR1 and CDR2: SGHTA, FQGNSA. CDR3 length: 14 residues. CDR3 bases: TGTGCCAGCAGCTTAGAAGGAGCGGGGCCACCCCTCCACTTT. Its translation is CASSLEGAGPPLHF.

This clonotype was recorded many times. In DNA form, the CDR3 reads TGTGCCAGCAGTCCGCAGTTCACAGATACGCAGTATTTT. It is translated as CASSPQFTDTQYF. The J gene is TRBJ2-3, the V gene TRBV28; D gene unclear. This CDR3 has 13 amino acids. V was clipped by 5 bases and J by 2 bases, with 8 bases between them. CDR1 is MDHEN and CDR2 is SYDVKM in the germline V gene.

This clonotype was picked up many times. CDR3 DNA: TGTGCCAGCAGCCGACAGGAATACAATGAGCAGTTCTTC. Amino acids: CASSRQEYNEQFF. V and J are TRBV27 and TRBJ2-1, with a tentative D call TRBD1 (6 bases). The V gene's germline CDR1 is MNHEY and CDR2 SMNVEV (reference sequence). With 6 bases removed from V and 4 bases from J, the gap between germline ends came to 10 bases. The CDR3 has 13 amino acids.

This clonotype came up once. The chain uses TRBV12-3 or TRBV12-4 and TRBJ2-6; D not certain. Trimming shortened V by 2 bases and J by 3 bases, and 5 bases separated the two germline ends. The CDR3 loop spans 14 amino acids. CDR3 in amino acids: CASSLWGGANVLTF. In DNA form, the CDR3 reads TGTGCCAGCAGTTTATGGGGTGGGGCCAACGTCCTGACTTTC.

This clonotype was counted many times. The CDR3 nucleotides are TGCAGTGCTAGCGGGACTAGCGGGAACACCGGGGAGCTGTTTTTT. Translated: CSASGTSGNTGELFF. V is TRBV20-1 and J is TRBJ2-2, with 11 bases aligning to TRBD2. V lost 3 bases, J lost 1 base, and 1 base stayed unmatched. The CDR3 is made up of 15 amino acids. Germline V gene lookup returns CDR1 DFQATT and CDR2 SNEGSKA (reference sequence).

The rearrangement links TRBV20-1 to TRBJ2-1, with D perhaps matching TRBD1 or TRBD2 (5 bases each). Trimming took 4 bases from V and 12 from J, leaving 10 bases between them. The CDR3 runs 10 residues. Germline V CDR1 and CDR2: DFQATT, SNEGSKA (reference sequence). CDR3 nucleotides: TGCAGTGCTAATGAGGGGTCGCAGTTCTTC. Residues: CSANEGSQFF.

This clonotype was seen many times. The chain joins TRBV7-9 to TRBJ2-1; D tentatively reads TRBD1 or TRBD2 (5 bases each). The germline gives CDR1 SEHNR, CDR2 FQNEAQ (reference sequence). The CDR3 has 13 amino acids. V was cut by 2 bases and J by 8 bases, with 10 bases left in between. Here the CDR3 DNA reads TGTGCCAGCAGCTTAATGAGGGGAGATGAGCAGTTCTTC. Its protein is CASSLMRGDEQFF.

This clonotype was recorded at least ten times. A junction boundary mismatches the germline segment, possibly from a read error. V usage is TRBV20-1 and J usage is TRBJ2-2, with D tentatively TRBD2 (6 bases). CDR1 is DFQATT, CDR2 SNEGSKA, per germline (reference sequence). The CDR3 has 17 amino acids. In DNA, the CDR3 is TGCAGTGCCAGAGGTCTCGTAGCGGATTCGAACACCGGGGAGCTGTTTTTT. Encoded protein: CSARGLVADSNTGELFF.

The sample holds many counts of this clonotype. The chain combines TRBV7-8 with TRBJ2-7; D might be TRBD1 or TRBD2, each matching 6 bases. This CDR3 contains 14 residues. Trimming shortened V by 1 base and J by 6 bases, and 13 bases separated the two germline ends. Per the germline V gene, CDR1 is SGHVS and CDR2 is FQNEAQ. DNA for the CDR3: TGTGCCAGCAGCTTAGACGGTACGGGGGCCGAGCAGTACTTC. Amino acid sequence: CASSLDGTGAEQYF.

This clonotype was seen many times. The chain couples TRBV29-1 to TRBJ1-1, with TRBD1 matching 7 bases. After removal of 4 bases from V and 1 base from J, the junction contained 3 bases not matched to a gene. Germline V gene lookup returns CDR1 SQVTM and CDR2 ANQGSEA. The CDR3 is made up of 13 amino acids. This CDR3 is CSVGGQTNTEAFF. CDR3 bases: TGCAGCGTTGGGGGACAGACGAACACTGAAGCTTTCTTT.

This clonotype was recorded at least ten times. The chain couples TRBV6-2 or TRBV6-3 to TRBJ2-1; no firm D call. V was pared by 2 bases and J by 9 bases, with 11 bases between. Germline V gene lookup returns CDR1 MNHEY and CDR2 SVGEGT. The CDR3 spans 13 residues. The CDR3 here is CASSYRFGREQFF. The CDR3, as DNA: TGTGCCAGCAGTTACCGGTTTGGACGTGAGCAGTTCTTC.

This clonotype was seen ten or more times. The chain couples TRBV10-3 to TRBJ1-1, with D possibly matching TRBD1 (5 bases). V was pared by 3 bases and J by 0 bases, with 8 bases between. Per the germline V gene, CDR1 is ENHRY and CDR2 is SYGVKD. The CDR3 has 14 residues. DNA for the CDR3: TGTGCCATCAGTGAAGGGACCTTGAACACTGAAGCTTTCTTT. It yields the protein CAISEGTLNTEAFF.

This clonotype occurred many times. J is TRBJ2-1 and V is TRBV5-5; 12 bases match TRBD2. This CDR3 has 17 amino acids. V trimming: 1 base; J trimming: 8 bases; junction bases outside the gene matches: 10. CDR1 and CDR2 (germline): SGHKS, YYEKEE (reference sequence). The CDR3, as DNA: TGTGCCAGCAGCTTGCGTGCATCGTCTAGCGGGGGGGATGAGCAGTTCTTC. Translated, it gives CASSLRASSSGGDEQFF.

This clonotype has a count of ten or more. The gene calls are TRBV15 and TRBJ1-5; 7 bases are shared with TRBD1. V trimming: 0 bases; J trimming: 11 bases; junction bases outside the gene matches: 10. Germline assignment: CDR1 LNHNV and CDR2 YYDKDF (reference sequence). The CDR3 totals 15 residues. The CDR3, as DNA: TGTGCCACCAGCAGAGATCGGGCACCTCAGGGGGCCCAGCATTTT. It yields the protein CATSRDRAPQGAQHF.

This clonotype has ten or more counts. The J gene is TRBJ1-1, the V gene TRBV20-1; D possibly corresponds to TRBD1 (6 bases). CDR1 is DFQATT and CDR2 is SNEGSKA in the germline V gene (reference sequence). With 1 base removed from V and 2 bases from J, the gap between germline ends came to 11 bases. The CDR3 runs 14 residues. The CDR3 nucleotides are TGCAGTGCTAGAGGGACAGCCTTCAACACTGAAGCTTTCTTT. Translating it yields CSARGTAFNTEAFF.

This clonotype was picked up a small number of times. This chain links TRBV11-1 with TRBJ2-2; D is tentatively TRBD1 or TRBD2 (5 bases each). This CDR3 is built from 18 residues. The V and J ends lost 7 bases and 5 bases respectively, with 26 bases between them. Germline V lookup: CDR1 SGHAT, CDR2 FQDESV (reference sequence). The CDR3 DNA reads TGTGCCAGCATCAAGGGAGCCACGCAGGGATTTCGAACCGGGGAGCTGTTTTTT. Encoded protein: CASIKGATQGFRTGELFF.

The V and J genes are TRBV4-3 and TRBJ2-1, with D uncertain. The CDR3 has 14 residues. The ends were cut back, 3 bases at V and 2 bases at J, with 8 bases in the middle. The germline CDR1 and CDR2 sequences are LGHNA and YSLEER. The CDR3 loop reads CASSHVPPYNEQFF. As DNA, the CDR3 is TGCGCCAGCAGCCACGTGCCTCCCTACAATGAGCAGTTCTTC.

This clonotype was picked up many times. At one end, the junction sequence differs from germline, possibly due to a read error. The chain uses TRBV5-6 and TRBJ2-5; D unresolved. Per the germline V gene, CDR1 is SGHDT and CDR2 is YYEEEE. CDR3 length: 18 amino acids. The CDR3 spells CASSFRKRPQGIQGTQYF. CDR3 bases: TGTGCCAGCAGCTTTAGGAAGAGGCCTCAAGGGATCCAAGGGACCCAGTACTTC.

Notes on this clonotype: Since a much larger clone is just one base distant, this may be a read error. The chain couples TRBV19 to TRBJ2-5; 14 bases agree with TRBD2. From germline, CDR1 is LNHDA and CDR2 SQIVND (reference sequence). This CDR3 region has 16 residues. The CDR3 protein is CVSSFLGTSGSETQYF. The CDR3 nucleotides read TGTGTCAGTAGTTTCCTAGGGACTAGCGGGAGTGAGACCCAGTACTTC.

This clonotype occurred many times. This rearrangement joins TRBV5-1 to TRBJ2-3; possible D gene TRBD2, 7 bases. The V end lost 4 bases, the J end lost 2 bases, and 17 bases lay between the germline ends. CDR3 length: 16 residues. Germline CDR1 SGHRS, CDR2 YFSETQ. Here the CDR3 reads CASSAQGGVHTDTQYF. CDR3 nucleotide sequence: TGCGCCAGCAGCGCACAGGGAGGGGTCCACACAGATACGCAGTATTTT.

This clonotype was recorded at least ten times. The chain has TRBV18 and TRBJ2-7, with a weak D call TRBD2 (6 bases). Germline V gene lookup returns CDR1 KGHSH and CDR2 LQKENI. This CDR3 comprises 16 residues. The ends were cut back, 4 bases at V and 4 bases at J, with 20 bases in the middle. The CDR3 DNA sequence: TGTGCCAGCTCACGAACATTAGCGGCTACGACGTACGAGCAGTACTTC. Amino acid sequence: CASSRTLAATTYEQYF.

Worth noting for this clonotype: A much larger clonotype is one base distant, so this may be a read error. The chain uses TRBV20-1 and TRBJ2-1; D call uncertain. Germline assignment: CDR1 DFQATT and CDR2 SNEGSKA (reference sequence). The V and J ends lost 8 bases and 8 bases respectively, with 19 bases between them. The CDR3 has 13 amino acids. CDR3 sequence: CSSTTRAFDEQFF. The CDR3 region has the DNA TGCAGTTCAACCACCCGGGCTTTCGATGAGCAGTTCTTC.

This clonotype has at least ten counts. This rearrangement joins TRBV20-1 to TRBJ2-7, with 7 bases lining up with TRBD2. The V gene's germline CDR1 is DFQATT and CDR2 SNEGSKA (reference sequence). V trimming: 1 base; J trimming: 7 bases; junction bases outside the gene matches: 10. The CDR3 spans 14 residues. CDR3 residues: CSARVRGRAGEQYF. CDR3 DNA: TGCAGTGCTAGAGTGCGGGGGAGGGCTGGAGAGCAGTACTTC.